A single sample is the source of the 7 T cell receptor beta chains below, sequenced in a study of blood T cells in healthy people across ages (dated by TCRdb to between 2015 and 2016). Receptor amplification or capture employed 5' RACE. The listed sequencing device is Illumina HiSeq 2500. A second PCR of about 7 to 12 cycles was run with a J-beta primer mix and a sample-barcoded 5' primer. TCRdb passed the public sequencing reads through fastp at Q25 and MiXCR, retaining productive beta sequences. Merged by CDR3 protein, the rows form single entries marked with the most common genes and DNA. The sample table contains hundreds of thousands of distinct CDR3 sequences; only one count was recorded for 40% to 45% of them. About 30% of the sample is taken by the ten largest. The specimen was blood. The receptors stem from a man at least 80 years old in good health.

This clonotype turned up a few times. V and J are TRBV10-3 and TRBJ2-3; D remains ambiguous. Per the germline V gene, CDR1 is ENHRY and CDR2 is SYGVKD. The CDR3 extends over 14 amino acids. Deletions cut 0 bases from V and 5 bases from J, with 9 bases between. The CDR3 DNA sequence: TGTGCCATCAGTGAGTCGTCAGTAGTAGATACGCAGTATTTT. It is translated as CAISESSVVDTQYF.

The V and J genes are TRBV20-1 and TRBJ1-6; D is unclear. Germline values: CDR1 DFQATT, CDR2 SNEGSKA (reference sequence). The CDR3 length is 13 residues. V lost 0 bases, J lost 9 bases, and 9 bases lay in between. CDR3 in DNA: TGCAGTGCTAGAGAAATAATACGTTCACCCCTCCACTTT. It translates to CSAREIIRSPLHF.

In this sample, this clonotype turned up many times. V gene TRBV7-2 combines with J gene TRBJ2-7; D tentatively fits TRBD1 or TRBD2 (5 bases each). The CDR3 has 16 amino acids. From germline, CDR1 is SGHTA and CDR2 FQGNSA. V lost 5 bases and J 2 bases, leaving 19 bases between the germline ends. The CDR3 sequence: CASSLAEGTGTYEQYF. CDR3 DNA sequence: TGTGCCAGCAGCCTCGCCGAAGGGACGGGAACCTACGAGCAGTACTTC. Using reference TRBV7-2 and TRBJ2-7 for the parts outside the CDR3, the full variable domain is GAGVSQSPSNKVTEKGKDVELRCDPISGHTALYWYRQSLGQGLEFLIYFQGNSAPDKSGLPSDRFSAERTGGSVSTLTIQRTQQEDSAVYLCASSLAEGTGTYEQYFGPGTRLTVT.

This clonotype was counted only a few times. The chain employs TRBV7-3 and TRBJ2-1; 7 positions match TRBD1. V shed 4 bases and J 6 bases; nucleotides not matched to a gene: 3. The germline V gene has CDR1 SGHTA and CDR2 FQGTGA. The CDR3 is made up of 13 amino acids. The CDR3 sequence is CASSWGQTNEQFF. CDR3 nucleotide sequence: TGTGCCAGCAGCTGGGGACAGACCAATGAGCAGTTCTTC.

The chain has TRBV20-1 and TRBJ2-4; TRBD1 matches at 8 bases. The closer fit of TRBJ2-7 to the DNA end suggests the J call may be wrong. The germline V gene has CDR1 DFQATT and CDR2 SNEGSKA (reference sequence). CDR3 length equals 14 residues. CDR3 nucleotide sequence: TGCAGTGCCCAGACTGGACAGGGTGGCCACGAGCAGTACTTC. This encodes CSAQTGQGGHEQYF.

CDR3 coding DNA: TGCGCCAGCAGCTATGGGACAGGGGTTTATTATGAGCAGTTCTTC. This encodes CASSYGTGVYYEQFF. The rearrangement uses TRBV5-1 and TRBJ2-1, with 10 bases lining up with TRBD1. CDR3 length: 15 residues. From germline, CDR1 is SGHRS and CDR2 YFSETQ. Trimming at V came to 3 bases and at J to 8 bases, leaving 8 bases not matched to a gene.

This chain uses TRBV7-6 with TRBJ2-7; D is perhaps TRBD1 (5 bases). Germline V gives CDR1 SGHVS, CDR2 FNYEAQ. The V and J ends lost 5 bases and 1 base respectively, with 12 bases between them. This CDR3 contains 14 residues. The chain's CDR3 is CASSQNPGSYEQYF. For the CDR3, the DNA is TGTGCCAGCAGCCAGAATCCAGGGTCCTACGAGCAGTACTTC.